The sequence of this TCR beta chain was determined in a study of shared clonotypes between healthy human individuals (TCRdb year 2020). In terms of the full investigation: A couple of women and a few men aged 18 to 49 years were included in the cohort. To estimate repertoire size and how much clonotype sharing occurs between individuals, the study deeply sequenced the blood TCR repertoires of roughly 5 healthy adults. Each donor's leukapheresis produced roughly between roughly 0.94 and 9.5 billion PBMCs. Per donor, three plates each were used for CD4 naive and CD4 memory, two for CD8 naive, and one for CD8 memory. To increase sequencing depth and limit assay-specific biases, different laboratories used diverse techniques to prepare libraries and sequence TCR repertoires. What the research found in general, with its limitations: Based on pairwise subsampling, the degree of clonotype sharing among donors was expected to be affected by sequencing depth. Rarefaction of sorted-subset datasets indicated incomplete sequencing despite the large sequencing depth. Clonotypes shared by all four sorted-subset donors showed higher generation probabilities than non-shared clonotypes. Across a few donors, 5% to 6% of naive CD4, roughly 3.5% of naive CD8, about 2.3% of memory CD4, and under 0.45% of memory CD8 clonotypes were shared. Because the study included a small number of donors, the genetic and exposure-history diversity represented was limited. Estimated clonotype richness was generally larger for naive than for memory subsets. Sampling was restricted to blood, and TCR repertoires in tissue are likely to differ from TCR repertoires in blood.

Donors were healthy HIV-negative adults with no recently reported acute infections or vaccinations. Every donor was a Caucasian adult living in Nashville, Tennessee, USA. Magnetic negative selection was used to enrich CD4+ T cells, after which naive cells were positively selected on CD45RA and the negative fraction became the memory subset. After blood collection by leukapheresis, PBMCs were isolated using Ficoll-Histopaque density gradient centrifugation and then cryopreserved in the vapor phase of liquid nitrogen. Analytical flow cytometry was used to check the purity and quantity of each magnetically sorted T cell population. From each sorted fraction, genomic DNA was isolated and quantified by UV absorbance on a Nanodrop 2000c. Worth noting for this clone: Its antigen is currently not known. One base away there is no much larger clone; base qualities are not given.

TCR CDR3 regions were amplified from genomic DNA by multiplex PCR using the deep immunoSEQ assay. Genomic DNA extracted from each cell subset was distributed evenly over all wells of several immunoSEQ 96-well plates, and each plate served as one replicate. For sorted subsets, about 0.2 ug genomic DNA, equal to 30,000 or so T cell genomes, was loaded into each replicate PCR. Purified libraries were measured with a Qubit 3.0 fluorometer, size-checked on a Bioanalyzer 2100, and measured again with the KAPA Library Quantification kit. Each immunoSEQ 96-well plate was sequenced on its own single-read 150-cycle Illumina NextSeq 550 flow cell. On the authors' methods: Because the immunoSEQ output held only junctional sequences and lacked quality scores, the filtering could not match the filtering applied to full-length reads. Sequences were annotated with PyIR, a Python wrapper for IgBLAST v1.9, using IMGT germline references to assign V/J genes and CDR3. Any read was removed if the V/J assignment was weak (E-value above 1e-6), the CDR3 was missing, or the read contained stop codons, out-of-frame junctions, or ambiguous translated residues. A V3J clonotype was defined by an identical inferred V gene, J gene, and CDR3 amino acid sequence. Percentage overlap between repertoires was computed as shared unique clonotypes divided by the size of the smaller repertoire. Richness of each repertoire was evaluated using RTK rarefaction, the Chao1 estimator, and Recon v2.1 estimates of unobserved clonotypes. OLGA was used to compute generation probabilities for all TCRbeta clonotypes that the gDNA method yielded from a handful of donors. The clones in this table, taken by TCRdb from immuneACCESS, are in-frame only. Not every clone is retained; where verified, under half of the shortfall comes from an unresolved V gene, and the cause of the rest is unknown. V and J calls and clone size are copied from that table; D and trimming were computed from the DNA. The sample has 2 million to 2.5 million clones on record, more than 85% of them singletons. The ten biggest clones cover about 0.37% of the sample.

Relative to germline, V is missing 5 bases and J is missing 5 bases, with 4 bases of the junction outside any gene match. CDR1 is given as SGHAT and CDR2 as FQNNGV, both from the germline V gene. CDR3 length: 16 amino acids, cysteine to phenylalanine. The read is trimmed to its CDR3 DNA, 48 bases read in frame from base 1. The chain is made from TRBV11-2 and TRBJ2-1, and 15 junctional nucleotides match TRBD2. This TCR came from a man in his late teens or twenties in good health. Some clones in this sample may be carry-over from other donors' samples. The sequencing sample was made of naive CD4+ T cells from PBMCs. The cell subset or site label here, explained by the study, means: CD45RA+ positively selected. The base sequence is TGTGCCAGCAGCCCTCGGACTAGCGGGGGGGACAATGAGCAGTTCTTC. The resulting protein is CASSPRTSGGDNEQFF.